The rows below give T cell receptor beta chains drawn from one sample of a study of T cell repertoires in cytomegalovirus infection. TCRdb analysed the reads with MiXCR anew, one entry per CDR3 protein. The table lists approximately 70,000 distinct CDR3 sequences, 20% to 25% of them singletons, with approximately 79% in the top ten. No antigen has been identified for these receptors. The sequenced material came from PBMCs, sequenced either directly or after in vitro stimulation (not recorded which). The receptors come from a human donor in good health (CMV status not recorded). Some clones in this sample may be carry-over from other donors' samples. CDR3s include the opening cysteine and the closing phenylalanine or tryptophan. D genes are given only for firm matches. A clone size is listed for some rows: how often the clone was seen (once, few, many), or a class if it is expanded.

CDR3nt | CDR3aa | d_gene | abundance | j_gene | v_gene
TGTGCCACCAGCAGAGATCGGCGTTTAGCGCAGATCGGGGCAGATACGCAGTATTTT | CATSRDRRLAQIGADTQYF | . | few | TRBJ2-3 | TRBV15
TGTGCCAGCAGTTTCGAGGGATCGGGGCCTGAAGCTTTCTTT | CASSFEGSGPEAFF | . | . | TRBJ1-1 | TRBV28
TGTGCCAGCAGCTTAGAACAGGATCAGCCCCAGCATTTT | CASSLEQDQPQHF | . | few | TRBJ1-5 | TRBV7-2
TGTGCCACCAGCAGAGAGATGAAGGGCCAGCCCCAGCATTTT | CATSREMKGQPQHF | . | . | TRBJ1-5 | TRBV15
TGTGCCAGCAGAGGGTTATTGGAGACCCAGTACTTC | CASRGLLETQYF | . | . | TRBJ2-5 | TRBV7-9
TGTGCCAGCAGCACCCCTAGCGGGGGCCATTCGACCCAGTACTTC | CASSTPSGGHSTQYF | TRBD2 | few | TRBJ2-5 | TRBV7-2
TGTGCCAGCAGCCCAGAGGCCGCTGGAAACACCATATATTTT | CASSPEAAGNTIYF | . | . | TRBJ1-3 | TRBV7-2
TGCAGTGCCCCAAAAGCGGGGGGACGGGGAGCAGATACGCAGTATTTT | CSAPKAGGRGADTQYF | TRBD2 | . | TRBJ2-3 | TRBV20-1
TGTGCCAGCAGCCCCTCGTGGACAGGAGCCCAAATAGCGCAATTTCGGTACTTC | CASSPSWTGAQIAQFRYF | TRBD1 | . | TRBJ2-5 | TRBV7-2
TGTGCCAGCAGCTTAGGGTCTGTGAACACTGAAGCTTTCTTT | CASSLGSVNTEAFF | . | many | TRBJ1-1 | TRBV7-8
TGTGCCAGCAGCCCGTCGGGGGGAGGCAATCAGCCCCAGCATTTT | CASSPSGGGNQPQHF | . | many | TRBJ1-5 | TRBV7-6
TGTGCCAGTAGTATGTTCCCCAATGCGGGAGGCTCCTACAATGAGCAGTTCTTC | CASSMFPNAGGSYNEQFF | TRBD2 | . | TRBJ2-1 | TRBV19
TGTGCCAGCAGTTCCGGGTCTACCTACGAGCAGTACTTC | CASSSGSTYEQYF | . | many | TRBJ2-7 | TRBV7-2
TGTGCCAGCAGCTGGTCCTTAGGTGAAGCTTTCTTT | CASSWSLGEAFF | . | . | TRBJ1-1 | TRBV5-6
TGTGCCAGCAGTTTTTCATCTGGAGGAGTGAACACTGAAGCTTTCTTT | CASSFSSGGVNTEAFF | . | many | TRBJ1-1 | TRBV12-3/TRBV12-4
TGTGCCAGCAGCTTAATGAACTCAGATACGCAGTATTTT | CASSLMNSDTQYF | . | few | TRBJ2-3 | TRBV7-3
TGCAGTGCTAGATCCCCCCCCCACAGGGACCAGTCTCCTAATGAAGCTTTCTTT | CSARSPPHRDQSPNEAFF | . | . | TRBJ1-1 | TRBV20-1
TGTGCCAGCAGCGATTTACCGGACAGGGCACGCGAAAAACTGTTTTTT | CASSDLPDRAREKLFF | TRBD1 | many | TRBJ1-4 | TRBV7-8
TGTGCCAGCAGCTTATTGGTCAGGGGGGCCAGCACAGATACGCAGTATTTT | CASSLLVRGASTDTQYF | . | many | TRBJ2-3 | TRBV7-2
TGTGCCAGCAGCAAGATGGACCGAGGGGATCAGCCCCAGCATTTT | CASSKMDRGDQPQHF | . | . | TRBJ1-5 | TRBV7-2
TGTGCCAGTAGTCCGAGTACAGGGGGCTCCTACGAGCAGTACTTC | CASSPSTGGSYEQYF | TRBD1 | few | TRBJ2-7 | TRBV19
TGTGCCAGCAGTCTTCCGGGACTAGCGGTGTACAATGAGCAGTTCTTC | CASSLPGLAVYNEQFF | TRBD2 | many | TRBJ2-1 | TRBV14
TGCAGCGTTGAAGATAAGAGACAGCTCGTCCAAGAGACCCAGTACTTC | CSVEDKRQLVQETQYF | . | . | TRBJ2-5 | TRBV29-1
TGTGCCAGCGGGAGCTCCTACAATGAGCAGTTCTTC | CASGSSYNEQFF | . | . | TRBJ2-1 | TRBV11-2
TGTGCCAGCAGCTCCTGGACAGAAAGGGAAAAACTGTTTTTT | CASSSWTEREKLFF | . | many | TRBJ1-4 | TRBV7-2
TGTGCCAGCAGCGAGAGACAGGGTTTTACCGAGCAGTACTTC | CASSERQGFTEQYF | TRBD1 | . | TRBJ2-7 | TRBV5-4
TGTGCCACCAGTGACCCCAGGGGCACAGATACGCAGTATTTT | CATSDPRGTDTQYF | . | few | TRBJ2-3 | TRBV24-1
TGTGCCAGCAGTTCCCGGGCCATGAACACTGAAGCTTTCTTT | CASSSRAMNTEAFF | . | few | TRBJ1-1 | TRBV6-5
TGTGCCAGCAGCCCTGGGACCACCACAGATACGCAGTATTTT | CASSPGTTTDTQYF | . | . | TRBJ2-3 | TRBV11-2
TGCAGTGCCCGGGAAGCGCGAGGGACTGGCTACGAGCAGTACTTC | CSAREARGTGYEQYF | . | few | TRBJ2-7 | TRBV20-1